Below, 9 T cell receptor beta chains from the same sample are listed, as sequenced in a study of blood T cell repertoires in COVID-19. TCRdb's table, derived via immunoSEQ multiplex PCR, lists solely in-frame clones and lacks some. The sample carries about 250,000 clones, about 79% recorded once. The sequencing input was peripheral blood. These receptors were obtained from a man older than 75 with acute or convalescent COVID-19.

V gene TRBV9 combines with J gene TRBJ2-7, with TRBD1 matching 8 bases. The germline gives CDR1 SGDLS, CDR2 YYNGEE. The trim removed 4 bases at V and 3 bases at J, leaving 9 bases unmatched. CDR3 length equals 15 residues. The CDR3 nucleotides are TGTGCCAGCAGCCCCAGGAGAGGACAGGGCTACGAGCAGTACTTC. Its translation: CASSPRRGQGYEQYF.

The genes are TRBV7-9 and TRBJ1-5, with 11 nucleotides matching TRBD1. CDR3 length equals 15 residues. With V trimmed by 1 base and J by 6 bases, 2 bases remained unmatched. CDR1 SEHNR and CDR2 FQNEAQ come from the germline V gene (reference sequence). In DNA form, the CDR3 reads TGTGCCAGCAGCTTAGGTGGGACAGGGGGTCAGCCCCAGCATTTT. Translated, it gives CASSLGGTGGQPQHF.

This clone was picked up a small number of times. This rearrangement joins TRBV28 to TRBJ2-7, with D perhaps matching TRBD1 (5 bases). Trimming stripped 5 bases from V and 6 bases from J, with 11 bases between. Germline V gene lookup returns CDR1 MDHEN and CDR2 SYDVKM. This CDR3 comprises 12 residues. CDR3 DNA: TGTGCCAGCAGTCCTAGGACACGCGAGCAGTACTTC. It is translated as CASSPRTREQYF.

V gene TRBV5-4 combines with J gene TRBJ2-5; a weak D match, TRBD1 (6 bases). Germline V gene sequence: CDR1 SGHNT, CDR2 YYREEE (reference sequence). The CDR3 extends over 14 amino acids. V dropped 5 bases and J dropped 5 bases, with 16 bases sitting between them. CDR3 nucleotide sequence: TGTGCCAGCAGTTATCGTGGGGGCTTGGAGACCCAGTACTTC. Protein product: CASSYRGGLETQYF.

This rearrangement joins TRBV7-2 to TRBJ1-6, with a possible D match to TRBD1 (6 bases). CDR3 length: 18 amino acids. V was clipped by 4 bases and J by 4 bases, with 20 bases between them. Germline values: CDR1 SGHTA, CDR2 FQGNSA. DNA of the CDR3: TGTGCCAGCAGCTGGGAGGTGGGAGGGGGATCTTATAATTCACCCCTCCACTTT. Translation gives CASSWEVGGGSYNSPLHF.

This chain uses TRBV27 with TRBJ2-3; D remains unclear. The V end was cut by 7 bases, the J end by 2 bases, with 10 bases between. Germline V gene data show CDR1 as MNHEY and CDR2 as SMNVEV (reference sequence). CDR3 length: 13 amino acids. The CDR3 DNA reads TGTGCCAGCAAGTCACAGATCACAGATACGCAGTATTTT. Protein: CASKSQITDTQYF.

This chain connects TRBV6-5 to TRBJ2-7; 9 bases fit TRBD1. V lost 6 bases, J lost 7 bases, and 13 bases stayed unmatched. Germline CDR1 and CDR2: MNHEY and SVGAGI. The CDR3 contains 15 residues. CDR3 sequence reads: CASRTFGTGIREQYF. Here the CDR3 DNA reads TGTGCCAGCAGGACCTTTGGGACAGGGATACGGGAGCAGTACTTC.

This chain uses TRBV3-1 (or the pseudogene TRBV3-2) with TRBJ1-5; D remains unclear. Germline CDR1 and CDR2: LGHDT and YNNKEL (reference sequence). The ends were cut back, 0 bases at V and 4 bases at J, with 13 bases in the middle. This CDR3 has 16 residues. The CDR3 loop is CASSQDLAAPNQPQHF. DNA for the CDR3: TGTGCCAGCAGCCAAGATCTTGCGGCCCCAAATCAGCCCCAGCATTTT.

The J gene is TRBJ1-5, the V gene TRBV18; D not certain. Germline V gives CDR1 KGHSH, CDR2 LQKENI. CDR3 length: 16 residues. V gave up 4 bases and J gave up 2 bases, with 15 bases separating them. CDR3 nucleotide sequence: TGTGCCAGCTCACGAACCGCGGGTAAGGGCAATCAGCCCCAGCATTTT. Encoded protein: CASSRTAGKGNQPQHF. The entire variable domain, with the rest obtained from reference TRBV18 and TRBJ1-5, is as follows: NAGVMQNPRHLVRRRGQEARLRCSPMKGHSHVYWYRQLPEEGLKFMVYLQKENIIDESGMPKERFSAEFPKEGPSILRIQQVVRGDSAAYFCASSRTAGKGNQPQHFGDGTRLSIL.